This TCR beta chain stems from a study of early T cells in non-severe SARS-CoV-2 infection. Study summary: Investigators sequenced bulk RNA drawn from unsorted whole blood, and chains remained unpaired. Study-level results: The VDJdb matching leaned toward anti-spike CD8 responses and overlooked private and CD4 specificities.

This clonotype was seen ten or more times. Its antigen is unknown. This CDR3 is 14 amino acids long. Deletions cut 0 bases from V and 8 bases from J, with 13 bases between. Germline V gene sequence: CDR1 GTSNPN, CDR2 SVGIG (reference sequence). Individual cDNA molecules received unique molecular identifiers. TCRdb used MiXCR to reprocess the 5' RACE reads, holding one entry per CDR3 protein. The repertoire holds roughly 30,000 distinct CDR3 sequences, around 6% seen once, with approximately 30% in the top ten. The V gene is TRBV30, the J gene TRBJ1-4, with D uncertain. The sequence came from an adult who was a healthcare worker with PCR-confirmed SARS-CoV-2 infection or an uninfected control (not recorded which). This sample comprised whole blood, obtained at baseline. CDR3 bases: TGTGCCTGGAGTGTACAACCCCTCGAGGAAAAACTGTTTTTT. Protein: CAWSVQPLEEKLFF.